A selection of T cell receptor beta chains follows, all from one sample in a study of patients and donors after allogeneic stem cell transplantation. Each CDR3 protein is one row after TCRdb ran MiXCR on the RT-PCR reads. The sample consists of about 400,000 distinct CDR3 sequences, under 20% of them appearing once. Sequences were obtained from blood, either unsorted or a sorted T cell fraction (not recorded which). The receptors were sampled from a human donor who was either an allogeneic HSCT recipient or a stem cell or donor lymphocyte infusion donor (not recorded which). It is not recorded whose cells these are; they may come from a transplant donor. The CDR3 runs from the conserved cysteine through the conserved F or W. A D gene is named only where the DNA matches it firmly. Size values are once, few and many counts, or a class for expanded clones, and some rows have none.

cdr3_aa	cdr3_nt	d_call	j_call	v_call	clone_size
CASNLAGSNYGYTF	TGTGCCAGCAACTTAGCAGGGTCCAACTATGGCTACACCTTC	-	TRBJ1-2	TRBV6-2/TRBV6-3	-
CASSLRGRGHLADTQYF	TGTGCCAGCAGCTTAAGGGGGCGGGGTCACCTGGCAGATACGCAGTATTTT	-	TRBJ2-3	TRBV7-3	-
CASSPGQGGFGAFF	TGCGCCAGCAGTCCGGGACAGGGGGGTTTTGGAGCTTTCTTT	TRBD1	TRBJ1-1	TRBV10-2	-
CASSHRTGSYNSPLHF	TGTGCCAGCAGCCACCGGACAGGCTCCTATAATTCACCCCTCCACTTT	TRBD1	TRBJ1-6	TRBV7-2	-
CASSQDERRTEAFF	TGTGCCAGCAGCCAAGATGAAAGGAGGACTGAAGCTTTCTTT	-	TRBJ1-1	TRBV4-2	few
CAGRTDSTDTQYF	TGTGCCGGCCGGACGGACAGCACAGATACGCAGTATTTT	-	TRBJ2-3	TRBV28	-
CASQIGGSYNEQFF	TGCGCCAGCCAAATCGGGGGTTCCTACAATGAGCAGTTCTTC	-	TRBJ2-1	TRBV5-1	few
CASSQGNSGYGYTF	TGTGCCAGCAGCCAGGGTAACAGCGGATATGGCTACACCTTC	-	TRBJ1-2	TRBV6-1	many
CASSHTVGETQYF	TGTGCCAGCAGCCATACAGTGGGCGAGACCCAGTACTTC	-	TRBJ2-5	TRBV5-4	-
CASSPGQGLSYEQYF	TGTGCCAGCAGCCCGGGACAGGGGCTCTCCTACGAGCAGTACTTC	TRBD1	TRBJ2-7	TRBV7-8	few
CASSLEAPGTAYEQYF	TGTGCCAGCAGTTTAGAGGCCCCCGGGACAGCTTACGAGCAGTACTTC	TRBD1	TRBJ2-7	TRBV12-3/TRBV12-4	-
CSVDMWPNLNYGYTF	TGCAGCGTTGATATGTGGCCGAATCTAAACTATGGCTACACCTTC	-	TRBJ1-2	TRBV29-1	few
CASSLQLAGGRSTDTQYF	TGTGCCAGCAGTTTACAACTAGCGGGGGGCCGTAGCACAGATACGCAGTATTTT	TRBD2	TRBJ2-3	TRBV12-3/TRBV12-4	few
CAIGQGWEQFF	TGTGCCATCGGACAGGGGTGGGAGCAGTTCTTC	TRBD1	TRBJ2-1	TRBV24-1	-
CASRIWTSNDSPLHF	TGCGCCAGCAGGATTTGGACTTCGAACGATTCACCCCTCCACTTT	-	TRBJ1-6	TRBV5-1	many
CSARDPRQGNTDTQYF	TGCAGTGCTAGAGACCCGAGACAGGGTAACACAGATACGCAGTATTTT	TRBD1	TRBJ2-3	TRBV20-1	few
CASSQGWWVREGDIQYF	TGCGCCAGCAGCCAAGGATGGTGGGTGCGGGAAGGTGACATTCAGTACTTC	-	TRBJ2-4	TRBV4-1	-
CASSEMGQSHGYTF	TGTGCCAGCAGCGAGATGGGACAGTCTCATGGCTACACCTTC	TRBD1	TRBJ1-2	TRBV7-6	few